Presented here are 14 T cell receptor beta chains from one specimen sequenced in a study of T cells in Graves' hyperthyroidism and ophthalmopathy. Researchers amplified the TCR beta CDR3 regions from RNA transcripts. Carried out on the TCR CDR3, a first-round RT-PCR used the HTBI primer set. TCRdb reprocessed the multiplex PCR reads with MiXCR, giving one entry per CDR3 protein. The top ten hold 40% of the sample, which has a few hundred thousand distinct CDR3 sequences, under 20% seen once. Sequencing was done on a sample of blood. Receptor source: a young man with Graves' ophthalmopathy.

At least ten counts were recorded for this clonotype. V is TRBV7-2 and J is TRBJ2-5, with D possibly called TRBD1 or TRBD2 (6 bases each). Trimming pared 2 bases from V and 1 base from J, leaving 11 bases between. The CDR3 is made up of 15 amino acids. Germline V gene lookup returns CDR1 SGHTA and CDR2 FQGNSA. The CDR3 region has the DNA TGTGCCAGCAGCTTATGGTGGGGGGCCCAAGAGACCCAGTACTTC. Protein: CASSLWWGAQETQYF.

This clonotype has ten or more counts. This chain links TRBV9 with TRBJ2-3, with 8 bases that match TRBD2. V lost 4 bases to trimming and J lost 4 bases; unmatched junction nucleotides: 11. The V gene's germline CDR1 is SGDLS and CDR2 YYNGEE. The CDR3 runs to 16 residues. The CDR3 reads CASSPRPTSGSDTQYF. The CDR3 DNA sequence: TGTGCCAGCAGCCCCCGGCCCACTAGCGGCTCAGATACGCAGTATTTT.

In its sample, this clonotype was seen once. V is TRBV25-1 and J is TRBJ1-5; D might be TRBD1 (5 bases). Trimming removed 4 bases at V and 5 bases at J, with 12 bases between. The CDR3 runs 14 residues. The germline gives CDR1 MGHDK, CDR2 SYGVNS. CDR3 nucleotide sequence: TGTGCCAGCAGTGTGGGAGGGGAGGATCAGCCCCAGCATTTT. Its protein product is CASSVGGEDQPQHF. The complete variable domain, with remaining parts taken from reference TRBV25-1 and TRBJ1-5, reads EADIYQTPRYLVIGTGKKITLECSQTMGHDKMYWYQQDPGMELHLIHYSYGVNSTEKGDLSSESTVSRIRTEHFPLTLESARPSHTSQYLCASSVGGEDQPQHFGDGTRLSIL.

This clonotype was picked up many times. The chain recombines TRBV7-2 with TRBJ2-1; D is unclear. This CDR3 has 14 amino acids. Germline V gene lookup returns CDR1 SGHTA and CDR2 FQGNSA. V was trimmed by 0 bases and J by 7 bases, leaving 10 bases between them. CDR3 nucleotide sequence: TGTGCCAGCAGCTTAGCAGGTCCTCTGAATGAGCAGTTCTTC. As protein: CASSLAGPLNEQFF.

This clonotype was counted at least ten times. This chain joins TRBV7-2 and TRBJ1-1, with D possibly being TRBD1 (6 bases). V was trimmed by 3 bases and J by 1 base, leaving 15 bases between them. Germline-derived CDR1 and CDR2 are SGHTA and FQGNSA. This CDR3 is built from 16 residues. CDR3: CASSLGWGRGNTEAFF. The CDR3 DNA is TGTGCCAGCAGCTTGGGATGGGGGCGTGGGAACACTGAAGCTTTCTTT.

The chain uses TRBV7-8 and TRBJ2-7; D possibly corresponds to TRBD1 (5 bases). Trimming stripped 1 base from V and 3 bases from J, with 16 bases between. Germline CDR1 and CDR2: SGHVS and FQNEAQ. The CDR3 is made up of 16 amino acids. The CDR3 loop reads CASSLEYRSVFYEQYF. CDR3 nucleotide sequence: TGTGCCAGCAGCTTAGAGTACAGGAGCGTGTTCTACGAGCAGTACTTC.

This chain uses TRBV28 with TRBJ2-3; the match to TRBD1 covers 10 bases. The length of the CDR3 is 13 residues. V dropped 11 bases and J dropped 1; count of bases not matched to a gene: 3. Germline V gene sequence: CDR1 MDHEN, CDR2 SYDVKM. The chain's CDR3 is CAAGTGGTDTQYF. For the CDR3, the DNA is TGTGCCGCGGGGACAGGGGGCACAGATACGCAGTATTTT.

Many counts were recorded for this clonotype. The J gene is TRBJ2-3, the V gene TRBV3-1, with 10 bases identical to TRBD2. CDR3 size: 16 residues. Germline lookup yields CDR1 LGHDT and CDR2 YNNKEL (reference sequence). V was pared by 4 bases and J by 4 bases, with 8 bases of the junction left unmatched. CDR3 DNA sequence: TGTGCCAGCAGCCCCCGGTGGAGCGGGGGGGCAGATACGCAGTATTTT. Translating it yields CASSPRWSGGADTQYF.

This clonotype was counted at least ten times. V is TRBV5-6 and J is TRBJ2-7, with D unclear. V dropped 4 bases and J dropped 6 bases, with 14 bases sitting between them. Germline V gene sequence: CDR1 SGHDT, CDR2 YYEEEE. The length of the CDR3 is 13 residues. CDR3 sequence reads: CASSVAIVAEQYF. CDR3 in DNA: TGTGCCAGCAGCGTGGCAATCGTCGCCGAGCAGTACTTC. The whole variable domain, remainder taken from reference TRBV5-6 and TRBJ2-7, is DAGVTQSPTHLIKTRGQQVTLRCSPKSGHDTVSWYQQALGQGPQFIFQYYEEEERQRGNFPDRFSGHQFPNYSSELNVNALLLGDSALYLCASSVAIVAEQYFGPGTRLTVT.

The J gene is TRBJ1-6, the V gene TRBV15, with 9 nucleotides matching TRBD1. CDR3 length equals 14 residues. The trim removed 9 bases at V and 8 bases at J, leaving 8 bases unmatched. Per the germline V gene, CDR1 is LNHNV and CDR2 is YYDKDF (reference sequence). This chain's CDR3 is CATSYRGLDSPLHF. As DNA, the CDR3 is TGTGCCACATCCTACAGGGGGCTAGATTCACCCCTCCACTTT.

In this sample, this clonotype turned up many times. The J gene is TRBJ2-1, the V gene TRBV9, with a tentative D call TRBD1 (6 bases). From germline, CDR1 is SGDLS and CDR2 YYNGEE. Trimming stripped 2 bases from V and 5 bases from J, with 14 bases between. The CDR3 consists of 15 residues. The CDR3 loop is CASSVSGVVDNEQFF. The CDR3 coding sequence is TGTGCCAGCAGCGTTTCAGGGGTGGTGGACAATGAGCAGTTCTTC.

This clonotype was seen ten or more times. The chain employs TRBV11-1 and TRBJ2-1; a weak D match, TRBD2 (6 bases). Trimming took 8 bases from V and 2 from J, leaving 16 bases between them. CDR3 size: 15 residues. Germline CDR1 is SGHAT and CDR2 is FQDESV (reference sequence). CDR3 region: CASGGGRSPYNEQFF. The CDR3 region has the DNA TGTGCCAGCGGCGGAGGGAGGAGTCCCTACAATGAGCAGTTCTTC.

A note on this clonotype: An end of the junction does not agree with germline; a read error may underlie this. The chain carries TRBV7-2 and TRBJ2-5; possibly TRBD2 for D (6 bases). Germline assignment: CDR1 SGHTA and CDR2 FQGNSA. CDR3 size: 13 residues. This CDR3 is CASSPRTKEAQYF. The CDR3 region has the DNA TGTGCCAGCAGCCCGAGGACTAAAGAGGCCCAGTACTTC.

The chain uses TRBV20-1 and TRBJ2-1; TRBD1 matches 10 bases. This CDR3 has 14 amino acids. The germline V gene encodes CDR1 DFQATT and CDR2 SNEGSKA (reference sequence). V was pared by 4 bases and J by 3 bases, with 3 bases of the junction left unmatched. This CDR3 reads CSAIGDRGYNEQFF. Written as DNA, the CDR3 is TGCAGTGCTATAGGGGACAGGGGCTACAATGAGCAGTTCTTC.